The 20 T cell receptor beta chains listed next were all sequenced from one sample in a study of molecular identifiers for immune sequencing clone quantification. TCRdb used MiXCR to reprocess the PCR reads, holding one entry per CDR3 protein. This sample has about 630,000 distinct CDR3 sequences; 25% occur once, and the top ten carry around 0.78%. Sample: naive CD8+ T cells from blood, with Jurkat cell RNA spiked in. Subset defined: FACS-sorted CD8+CD4-CCR7+CD45RA+ naive T cells. These receptors were obtained from a human donor in good health. Some libraries in this study had Jurkat cell RNA spiked in.

This clonotype showed up just a few times. The rearrangement uses TRBV4-2 and TRBJ2-7; the match to TRBD2 covers 10 bases. The germline gives CDR1 LGHNA, CDR2 YNFKEQ. This CDR3 is 17 amino acids long. The J segment lost 2 bases and the V segment lost 0 bases, leaving 7 bases of the junction unmatched. The CDR3 DNA reads TGTGCCAGCAGCCAAGATGCCCGGACTAGCGGTACCTACGAGCAGTACTTC. The encoded protein is CASSQDARTSGTYEQYF.

Remarks on this clonotype: At one boundary the junction diverges from the germline segment, which might be a read error. This CDR3 is CASSLGTVELSRELFF. Here the CDR3 DNA reads TGTGCTAGCAGTTTGGGGACCGTTGAACTATCCAGGGAGCTGTTTTTT. The gene calls are TRBV7-7 and TRBJ2-2; D is perhaps TRBD1 or TRBD2 (5 bases each). Germline V gene lookup returns CDR1 SSHAT and CDR2 FNYEAQ (reference sequence). The CDR3 loop spans 16 amino acids.

This clonotype was seen only a few times. The chain combines TRBV13 with TRBJ1-2; D is unclear. The CDR3 covers 14 residues. Germline-derived CDR1 and CDR2 are PRHDT and FYEKMQ (reference sequence). Trimming removed 4 bases at V and 3 bases at J, with 12 bases between. The CDR3 loop is CASSSEKAYYGYTF. Written as DNA, the CDR3 is TGTGCCAGCAGCTCAGAAAAGGCGTACTATGGCTACACCTTC.

As regards this clonotype: Possible read error: a much larger clone is one base away. The chain uses TRBV4-3 and TRBJ2-5, with TRBD1 identical over 7 bases. The V and J ends lost 3 bases and 9 bases, in that order; junction bases with no gene match: 10. The germline V gene has CDR1 LGHNA and CDR2 YSLEER. CDR3 length equals 14 residues. CDR3 sequence (DNA): TGCGCCAGCAGCCAGTCCGACAGGGAAAAGCCCCAGTACTTC. Its translation: CASSQSDREKPQYF.

This clonotype was seen a handful of times. The genes are TRBV5-6 and TRBJ2-1, with 7 nucleotides matching TRBD2. Germline loops: CDR1 SGHDT, CDR2 YYEEEE. There are 15 residues in the CDR3. V shed 4 bases, J shed 6 bases, and the junction held 10 bases outside the gene matches. The CDR3: CASSPDGGTSNEQFF. The CDR3 DNA follows: TGTGCCAGCAGCCCGGACGGGGGGACGTCCAATGAGCAGTTCTTC. Full variable domain (remainder filled in from reference TRBV5-6 and TRBJ2-1): DAGVTQSPTHLIKTRGQQVTLRCSPKSGHDTVSWYQQALGQGPQFIFQYYEEEERQRGNFPDRFSGHQFPNYSSELNVNALLLGDSALYLCASSPDGGTSNEQFFGPGTRLTVL.

The sample holds many counts of this clonotype. The chain has TRBV23-1 and TRBJ2-5; 12 bases match TRBD1. TRBV23-1 is an ORF; its function is uncertain. This CDR3 spans 17 amino acids. The junction had 10 bases not matched to a gene; V was cut back by 3 bases and J by 5 bases. The CDR3 coding sequence is TGCGCCAGCAGTCAGTACCCAGGGACAGGGGGCTGGGAGACCCAGTACTTC. Amino acids: CASSQYPGTGGWETQYF.

This clonotype was detected many times. Compared with germline, one end of the junction differs, possibly owing to a read error. The V call is TRBV5-4, the J call TRBJ1-1; D ambiguous. The CDR3 totals 11 residues. Germline-derived CDR1 and CDR2 are SGHNT and YYREEE (reference sequence). The CDR3 loop reads CASSSRDPQPF. The CDR3 nucleotides are TGTGCCAGCAGCTCCCGGGATCCCCAGCCATTT. The full variable domain, its missing parts supplied by reference TRBV5-4 and TRBJ1-1, is ETGVTQSPTHLIKTRGQQVTLRCSSQSGHNTVSWYQQALGQGPQFIFQYYREEENGRGNFPPRFSGLQFPNYSSELNVNALELDDSALYLCASSSRDPQPFGQGTRLTVV.

This clonotype was recorded a few times. The chain combines TRBV27 with TRBJ2-2; D tentatively reads TRBD1 or TRBD2 (6 bases each). Germline lookup yields CDR1 MNHEY and CDR2 SMNVEV (reference sequence). V was cut by 7 bases and J by 5 bases, with 17 bases left in between. The CDR3 covers 15 residues. CDR3 coding DNA: TGTGCCAGCACCTTAGGGGGGCCGGGAACCGGGGAGCTGTTTTTT. Protein product: CASTLGGPGTGELFF.

For this clonotype: A much larger clone sits a single nucleotide away, making a read error possible. V usage is TRBV28 and J usage is TRBJ2-7; a possible D gene is TRBD2 (5 bases). Germline lookup yields CDR1 MDHEN and CDR2 SYDVKM. This CDR3 contains 12 residues. The CDR3 reads CASSLRVYKQYF. DNA for the CDR3: TGTGCCAGCAGTTTGCGGGTCTACAAGCAGTACTTC. The full variable domain, in which reference TRBV28 and TRBJ2-7 provide the parts outside the CDR3, is DVKVTQSSRYLVKRTGEKVFLECVQDMDHENMFWYRQDPGLGLRLIYFSYDVKMKEKGDIPEGYSVSREKKERFSLILESASTNQTSMYLCASSLRVYKQYFGPGTRLTVT.

To note about this clonotype: A read error may explain this, as a much larger clone is one base away. The rearrangement uses TRBV10-3 and TRBJ1-1; maybe TRBD1 (6 bases). CDR1 and CDR2 (germline): ENHRY, SYGVKD. The CDR3 runs 16 residues. CDR3 protein: CAIGEYGTSMNTEAFF. The CDR3 DNA sequence: TGTGCCATCGGTGAGTACGGGACATCCATGAACACTGAAGCTTTCTTT.

A remark on this clonotype: A much larger clone differs from this one at a single base, so this may be a read error. The chain has TRBV6-5 and TRBJ2-3, with TRBD2 matching 12 bases. This CDR3 is 17 amino acids long. Germline CDR1 MNHEY, CDR2 SVGAGI. The CDR3 sequence: CAGSYRTSGIGTDTQYF. CDR3 sequence (DNA): TGTGCCGGCAGTTACAGGACTAGCGGGATCGGGACAGATACGCAGTATTTT.

This clonotype was seen ten or more times. The rearrangement uses TRBV29-1 and TRBJ1-4; weak D call: TRBD1 (6 bases). V lost 4 bases to trimming and J lost 9 bases, with 12 bases between them. The CDR3 consists of 12 residues. Per the germline V gene, CDR1 is SQVTM and CDR2 is ANQGSEA. DNA of the CDR3: TGCAGCGTTGTGGACAGTCTCCAAAAACTGTTTTTT. Translated, it gives CSVVDSLQKLFF.

This clonotype was counted at least ten times. The chain recombines TRBV7-9 with TRBJ1-1; tentative D call: TRBD1 (5 bases). The length of the CDR3 is 13 residues. CDR1 and CDR2 from the germline V gene are SEHNR and FQNEAQ (reference sequence). The V end lost 8 bases, the J end lost 4 bases, and 14 bases lay between the germline ends. CDR3 sequence reads: CASLRESTTEAFF. The CDR3 region has the DNA TGTGCCAGCCTCAGGGAGTCGACCACTGAAGCTTTCTTT.

This clonotype was counted many times. The chain is built from TRBV12-3 or TRBV12-4 and TRBJ2-3; 10 bases agree with TRBD1. With 6 bases clipped from V and 2 bases from J, the junction kept 14 bases outside the gene matches. The CDR3 runs 18 residues. CDR3 loop: CASSFPGTGARDTDTQYF. CDR3 DNA: TGTGCCAGCAGCTTCCCAGGGACAGGGGCACGGGACACAGATACGCAGTATTTT.

With respect to this clonotype: It may be a read error: a sequence one base away is much more abundant. The gene calls are TRBV29-1 and TRBJ2-7; no definite D call. The germline V gene has CDR1 SQVTM and CDR2 ANQGSEA. This CDR3 comprises 11 residues. CDR3 protein: CSVEAYYGQYF. In DNA, the CDR3 is TGCAGCGTTGAAGCCTACTACGGGCAGTACTTC.

This clonotype was seen ten or more times. V and J are TRBV7-6 and TRBJ2-3; D may be TRBD2 (7 bases). The CDR3 length is 18 residues. The ends were cut back, 5 bases at V and 2 bases at J, with 23 bases in the middle. Germline lookup yields CDR1 SGHVS and CDR2 FNYEAQ. For the CDR3, the DNA is TGTGCCAGCAGCCAATCCCTTAGGGGGGGAAACCTCACAGATACGCAGTATTTT. As protein: CASSQSLRGGNLTDTQYF. The full variable domain, its missing parts supplied by reference TRBV7-6 and TRBJ2-3, is GAGVSQSPRYKVTKRGQDVALRCDPISGHVSLYWYRQALGQGPEFLTYFNYEAQQDKSGLPNDRFSAERPEGSISTLTIQRTEQRDSAMYRCASSQSLRGGNLTDTQYFGPGTRLTVL.

This clonotype was found many times. The chain joins TRBV4-3 to TRBJ2-7; 10 bases agree with TRBD1. CDR3 length: 17 residues. V dropped 4 bases and J dropped 4; count of bases not matched to a gene: 13. Germline V gene sequence: CDR1 LGHNA, CDR2 YSLEER. CDR3 sequence reads: CASSLYLTGTGEYEQYF. Written as DNA, the CDR3 is TGCGCCAGCAGCCTATACTTAACCGGGACAGGGGAGTACGAGCAGTACTTC.

This clonotype was picked up a small number of times. This chain connects TRBV7-2 to TRBJ2-1; TRBD1 is a possible D gene (6 bases). The CDR3 covers 15 residues. CDR1 is SGHTA, CDR2 FQGNSA, per germline. V dropped 5 bases and J dropped 0 bases, with 11 bases sitting between them. CDR3 coding DNA: TGTGCCAGCAGCACAGGGACCAGCTCCTACAATGAGCAGTTCTTC. Amino acids: CASSTGTSSYNEQFF.

This clonotype was seen a few times. A much larger clone sits a single nucleotide away, making a read error possible. This chain links TRBV4-3 with TRBJ1-1, with a weak D call TRBD1 (5 bases). There are 13 residues in the CDR3. With 1 base removed from V and 10 bases from J, the gap between germline ends came to 13 bases. Germline lookup yields CDR1 LGHNA and CDR2 YSLEER. CDR3 residues: CASSQGLTGGAFF. CDR3 coding DNA: TGCGCCAGCAGCCAAGGTCTGACTGGGGGAGCTTTCTTT.

On this clonotype: A much larger clone differs by one base, so this may be a read error. The chain carries TRBV12-3 or TRBV12-4 and TRBJ2-7; D possibly corresponds to TRBD1 (6 bases). This CDR3 spans 15 amino acids. Trimming left V 7 bases short and J 5 bases short, with 21 bases between. CDR3: CASTPRTTGSDEQYF. CDR3 in DNA: TGTGCCAGCACCCCAAGAACCACAGGGTCTGACGAGCAGTACTTC.